This T cell receptor (beta chain) appears in the sequencing data of a study of blood T cell repertoires in COVID-19. Across the study: Some COVID-19 samples were acute and others convalescent; all came from the United States, Italy and Spain.

The data were produced by immunoSEQ multiplex PCR, yet TCRdb's version contains in-frame clones alone and is incomplete. In the table there are approximately 240,000 clones, 70% to 85% of which are singletons. Germline CDR1 reads SGHVS; CDR2 reads FQNEAQ. This CDR3 region has 18 residues. Trimming cost V 0 bases and J 0 bases; bases outside gene matches: 6. Specimen: peripheral blood. This chain connects TRBV7-8 to TRBJ2-7; 12 bases are a match to TRBD2. This clonotype was obtained from a woman aged 40 to 49 with active or convalescent COVID-19. CDR3 in amino acids: CASSLAYLAGGSSYEQYV. CDR3 coding DNA: TGTGCCAGCAGCTTAGCGTATCTAGCGGGGGGGAGCTCCTACGAGCAGTACGTC.